The clone carrying this T cell receptor (beta chain) was seen ten or more times. As yet, its antigen is unknown. Quantitative barcoded 5'-RACE was used to prepare TCR beta libraries. TCRdb called the 5' RACE reads again in MiXCR, with one record for every CDR3 protein. The data hold some 200,000 distinct CDR3 sequences, with 15% to 20% observed a single time. The entry originates in a study of CD8 T cells in ankylosing spondylitis. CDR1 and CDR2 from the germline V gene are SGHVS and FQNEAQ. V shed 4 bases and J 2 bases; nucleotides not matched to a gene: 6. There are 16 residues in the CDR3. Broader study findings: What appeared characteristic of ankylosing spondylitis blood was a TCR beta motif of eight highly homologous variants. The authors reported significant enrichment of disease-linked clones in matched ankylosing spondylitis synovial fluid.

The origin of this receptor is a male donor between 5 and 35 years old with ankylosing spondylitis or in good health (not recorded which). The chain employs TRBV7-8 and TRBJ2-2; 8 bases agree with TRBD2. Sequenced: blood, either unsorted or a sorted T cell fraction (not recorded which). This CDR3 is CASSSILAVNTGELFF. CDR3 coding DNA: TGTGCCAGCAGCTCCATACTAGCGGTTAACACCGGGGAGCTGTTTTTT.